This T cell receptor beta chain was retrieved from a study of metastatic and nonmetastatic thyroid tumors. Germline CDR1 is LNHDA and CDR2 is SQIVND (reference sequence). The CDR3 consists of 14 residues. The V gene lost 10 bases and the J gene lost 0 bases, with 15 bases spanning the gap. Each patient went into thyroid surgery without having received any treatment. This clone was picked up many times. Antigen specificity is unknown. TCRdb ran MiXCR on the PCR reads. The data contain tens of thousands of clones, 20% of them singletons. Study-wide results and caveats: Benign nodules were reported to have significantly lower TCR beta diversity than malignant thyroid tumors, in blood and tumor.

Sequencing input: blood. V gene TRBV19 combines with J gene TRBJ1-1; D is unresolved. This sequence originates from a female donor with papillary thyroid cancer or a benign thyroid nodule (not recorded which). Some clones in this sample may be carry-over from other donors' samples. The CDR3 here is CATRRDGLNTEAFF. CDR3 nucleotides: TGTGCCACCCGCCGAGACGGGCTGAACACTGAAGCTTTCTTT.